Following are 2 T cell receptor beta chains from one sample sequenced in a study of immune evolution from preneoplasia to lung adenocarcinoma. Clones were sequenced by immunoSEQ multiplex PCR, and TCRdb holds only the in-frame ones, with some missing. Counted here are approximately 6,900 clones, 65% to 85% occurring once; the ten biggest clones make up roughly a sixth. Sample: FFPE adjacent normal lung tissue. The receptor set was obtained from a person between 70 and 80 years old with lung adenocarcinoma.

Here the CDR3 DNA reads TGTGCCAGCAGGGCCAGTCGGGTCTACAATGAGCAGTTCTTC. This sequence encodes CASRASRVYNEQFF. V usage is TRBV6-5 and J usage is TRBJ2-1; no clear D gene. V lost 6 bases, J lost 3 bases, and 12 bases lay in between. Germline values: CDR1 MNHEY, CDR2 SVGAGI. The CDR3 contains 14 residues.

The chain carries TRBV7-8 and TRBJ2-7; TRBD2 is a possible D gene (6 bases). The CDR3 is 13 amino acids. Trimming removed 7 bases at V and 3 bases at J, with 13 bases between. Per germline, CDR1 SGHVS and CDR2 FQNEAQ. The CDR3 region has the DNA TGTGCCAGCAAATCGCGAGCGGGCTACGAGCAGTACTTC. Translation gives CASKSRAGYEQYF.